The present T cell receptor beta chain was sequenced within a study of shared clonotypes between healthy human individuals. Study-level points and caveats: Clonotype sharing among donors was expected to depend on sequencing depth.

Clones were read by immunoSEQ multiplex PCR, and TCRdb kept only the in-frame ones, dropping some. Of approximately 500,000 clones in the sample, roughly 79% are singletons; the top ten hold approximately 12%. Healthy HIV-negative adults without recent acute infections or vaccinations served as donors. The unsorted samples had tens of millions of PBMCs used for genomic DNA. Concerning this clone: Its matching antigen is unknown.

The CDR3 is made up of 13 amino acids. Germline V lookup: CDR1 MDHEN, CDR2 SYDVKM. Trimming stripped 6 bases from V and 6 bases from J, with 14 bases between. This clonotype was sampled from a woman aged 40-49 years in good health. Some clones in this sample may be carry-over from other donors' samples. V gene TRBV28 combines with J gene TRBJ1-2, with a tentative D call TRBD1 (6 bases). The sample consisted of PBMCs. The chain's CDR3 is CASSLGGGNGYTF. The DNA for the CDR3 is TGTGCCAGCAGCTTAGGGGGAGGGAATGGCTACACCTTC.